Following are 26 T cell receptor beta chains from one sample sequenced in a study of Graves' ophthalmopathy and Graves' hyperthyroidism. RNA transcripts served as template for amplifying TCR beta CDR3 sequences. The first round was an RT-PCR with HTBI primers, and the second round was a multiplex PCR. TCRdb re-called the multiplex PCR reads with MiXCR, one entry per CDR3 protein. The profile shows 300,000 to 400,000 distinct CDR3 sequences, approximately 17% of them singletons. The sequencing input was peripheral blood. These receptors originate from an adult woman with stable Graves' hyperthyroidism.

This chain connects TRBV11-2 to TRBJ2-7; TRBD1 agrees at 7 bases. The CDR3 sequence is 16 residues long. Germline CDR1 and CDR2: SGHAT and FQNNGV. V shed 5 bases and J 7 bases; nucleotides not matched to a gene: 17. CDR3 nucleotide sequence: TGTGCCAGCAGCCACGGAGCGACAGGGAGTCTGAGGGAGCAGTACTTC. Encoded protein: CASSHGATGSLREQYF. Full variable domain (outside the CDR3, taken from reference TRBV11-2 and TRBJ2-7): EAGVAQSPRYKIIEKRQSVAFWCNPISGHATLYWYQQILGQGPKLLIQFQNNGVVDDSQLPKDRFSAERLKGVDSTLKIQPAKLEDSAVYLCASSHGATGSLREQYFGPGTRLTVT.

The chain is built from TRBV6-1 and TRBJ1-3; 7 bases line up with TRBD1. This CDR3 region has 15 residues. J gave up 7 bases and V 5 bases, and 11 bases lay outside the gene matches. The germline V gene has CDR1 MNHNS and CDR2 SASEGT. The CDR3 loop reads CASSPEQGSWNTIYF. The CDR3 DNA sequence: TGTGCCAGCAGTCCGGAACAGGGGTCTTGGAACACCATATATTTT.

The chain has TRBV6-2 or TRBV6-3 and TRBJ2-6; weak D call: TRBD1 (5 bases). The germline V gene encodes CDR1 MNHEY and CDR2 SVGEGT. The CDR3 contains 18 residues. The V and J ends lost 2 bases and 0 bases respectively, with 14 bases between them. CDR3 DNA: TGTGCCAGCAGTTACGGGTTGCGGACAAGCTCTGGGGCCAACGTCCTGACTTTC. Translated: CASSYGLRTSSGANVLTF.

This clonotype has just a few counts. One end of the junction fails to match germline, which may point to a read error. The V gene is TRBV5-1, the J gene TRBJ2-1; 9 nucleotides align to TRBD2. The CDR3 totals 17 residues. Germline assignment: CDR1 SGHRS and CDR2 YFSETQ. The CDR3 protein is CASCFGASGITYNEQFF. As DNA, the CDR3 is TGCGCCAGCTGCTTCGGGGCTAGCGGGATTACCTACAATGAGCAGTTCTTC. Full variable domain (missing parts from reference TRBV5-1 and TRBJ2-1): KAGVTQTPRYLIKTRGQQVTLSCSPISGHRSVSWYQQTPGQGLQFLFEYFSETQRNKGNFPGRFSGRQFSNSRSEMNVSTLELGDSALYLCASCFGASGITYNEQFFGPGTRLTVL.

This clonotype was counted at least ten times. The V call is TRBV4-1, the J call TRBJ2-4; tentative D call: TRBD2 (6 bases). V lost 1 base to trimming and J lost 0 bases, with 10 bases between them. Germline loops: CDR1 MGHRA, CDR2 YSYEKL. CDR3 length: 16 amino acids. In DNA, the CDR3 is TGCGCCAGCAGCCAAGTCGCGGGACTAGCCAAAAACATTCAGTACTTC. It codes for CASSQVAGLAKNIQYF.

The gene calls are TRBV30 and TRBJ1-2; no firm D call. The CDR3 runs to 13 residues. The V gene lost 0 bases and the J gene lost 4 bases, with 9 bases spanning the gap. Per germline, CDR1 GTSNPN and CDR2 SVGIG (reference sequence). Written as DNA, the CDR3 is TGTGCCTGGAGTGTCGGCAGCCTCTATGGCTACACCTTC. As protein: CAWSVGSLYGYTF.

This clonotype was detected ten times or more. The chain combines TRBV28 with TRBJ1-5; D is perhaps TRBD1 (6 bases). This CDR3 is 17 amino acids long. The germline V gene has CDR1 MDHEN and CDR2 SYDVKM. Trimming stripped 4 bases from V and 3 bases from J, with 19 bases between. The CDR3 sequence: CASSSNARTAFNQPQHF. The CDR3 DNA follows: TGTGCCAGCAGTTCTAACGCCCGGACAGCGTTCAATCAGCCCCAGCATTTT.

The rearrangement joins TRBV5-1 to TRBJ2-3, with 7 nucleotides matching TRBD2. The CDR3 runs 16 residues. V was pared by 4 bases and J by 0 bases, with 8 bases of the junction left unmatched. CDR1 and CDR2 (germline): SGHRS, YFSETQ. CDR3 residues: CASSTGAGPSTDTQYF. CDR3 nucleotides: TGCGCCAGCAGCACAGGAGCGGGACCTAGCACAGATACGCAGTATTTT.

This clonotype occurred many times. The chain combines TRBV6-1 with TRBJ2-4; D is tentatively TRBD1 or TRBD2 (6 bases each). Germline CDR1 and CDR2: MNHNS and SASEGT. V was shortened by 2 bases and J by 2 bases, with 16 bases between the two germline ends. The CDR3 consists of 17 residues. The DNA for the CDR3 is TGTGCCAGCAGTGAAAGGGGGGAGCTAACTACCAAAAACATTCAGTACTTC. As protein: CASSERGELTTKNIQYF.

This clonotype was picked up many times. The chain combines TRBV6-5 with TRBJ2-2; tentative D call: TRBD1 (6 bases). The CDR3 is made up of 15 amino acids. Trimming cost V 0 bases and J 5 bases, with 10 bases left between them. From germline, CDR1 is MNHEY and CDR2 SVGAGI. The CDR3 loop is CASSYSAGETGELFF. The CDR3 DNA follows: TGTGCCAGCAGTTACTCCGCAGGGGAGACCGGGGAGCTGTTTTTT.

This clonotype was found many times. The V call is TRBV23-1, the J call TRBJ2-2; D unclear. TRBV23-1 counts as an open reading frame of uncertain function. The CDR3 runs to 20 residues. V lost 6 bases and J 5 bases, leaving 31 bases between the germline ends. For the CDR3, the DNA is TGCGCCAGCAGGGCAACCGGGCCGCCGGCGATCCCAAGACCTACCGGGGAGCTGTTTTTT. Residues: CASRATGPPAIPRPTGELFF.

The chain carries TRBV29-1 and TRBJ1-2, with a possible D match to TRBD1 (6 bases). V lost 6 bases and J 4 bases, leaving 18 bases between the germline ends. Germline-derived CDR1 and CDR2 are SQVTM and ANQGSEA. This CDR3 is built from 14 residues. The CDR3 DNA is TGCAGCGTCGCTACAGGGTGGCAGGGCTATGGCTACACCTTC. Amino acid sequence: CSVATGWQGYGYTF.

This clonotype came up many times. The rearrangement links TRBV7-9 to TRBJ2-7; D is perhaps TRBD1 (6 bases). Germline values: CDR1 SEHNR, CDR2 FQNEAQ (reference sequence). V was clipped by 5 bases and J by 2 bases, with 13 bases between them. The CDR3 is made up of 14 amino acids. CDR3 nucleotide sequence: TGTGCCAGCAGCCCGGGACACCGGCCCTACGAGCAGTACTTC. It codes for CASSPGHRPYEQYF.

This clonotype was recorded at least ten times. DNA for the CDR3: TGTGCCAGCAGTCCGCGGGAGGACGAGCAGTACTTC. Protein product: CASSPREDEQYF. This chain links TRBV2 with TRBJ2-7; TRBD2 matches at 8 bases. CDR3 length equals 12 residues. With 5 bases clipped from V and 5 bases from J, the junction kept 2 bases outside the gene matches. Germline V gene data show CDR1 as SNHLY and CDR2 as FYNNEI.

This clonotype was recorded at least ten times. The V and J genes are TRBV28 and TRBJ1-1, with 7 bases identical to TRBD1. CDR3 length: 14 residues. The germline V gene encodes CDR1 MDHEN and CDR2 SYDVKM. Trimming removed 5 bases from V and 6 bases from J; junction bases left unmatched: 9. The CDR3 region has the DNA TGTGCCAGCAGTCCAAGACAGGGCTGGTCTGAAGCTTTCTTT. This gives the protein CASSPRQGWSEAFF.

This clonotype showed up many times. The rearrangement uses TRBV6-4 and TRBJ2-6; no definite D call. The CDR3 runs to 15 residues. Trimming took 0 bases from V and 0 from J, leaving 3 bases between them. Per germline, CDR1 MRHNA and CDR2 SNTAGT. CDR3 sequence reads: CASSDSSSGANVLTF. CDR3 sequence (DNA): TGTGCCAGCAGTGACTCTAGCTCTGGGGCCAACGTCCTGACTTTC.

This clonotype was recorded many times. The J gene is TRBJ1-1, the V gene TRBV7-9; D not resolved. V lost 1 base to trimming and J lost 5 bases, with 8 bases between them. This CDR3 region has 13 residues. The V gene's germline CDR1 is SEHNR and CDR2 FQNEAQ (reference sequence). CDR3 protein: CASSLVVRTEAFF. As DNA, the CDR3 is TGTGCCAGCAGCTTAGTAGTCCGTACTGAAGCTTTCTTT.

The chain combines TRBV24-1 with TRBJ1-2; D is undetermined. The CDR3 contains 12 residues. Germline CDR1 and CDR2: KGHDR and SFDVKD. The ends were cut back, 4 bases at V and 3 bases at J, with 5 bases in the middle. The CDR3 here is CATSDNDYGYTF. The CDR3, as DNA: TGTGCCACCAGTGACAATGACTATGGCTACACCTTC.

This clonotype was detected ten times or more. The chain couples TRBV20-1 to TRBJ2-7, with TRBD2 matching over 8 bases. From germline, CDR1 is DFQATT and CDR2 SNEGSKA (reference sequence). The ends lost 3 bases at V and 4 bases at J; junction bases unmatched: 5. This CDR3 comprises 13 residues. The CDR3: CSASLAGLYEQYF. CDR3 nucleotide sequence: TGCAGTGCTAGTTTAGCGGGACTTTACGAGCAGTACTTC.

This clonotype was seen ten or more times. The chain joins TRBV10-3 to TRBJ1-6; the match to TRBD1 covers 8 bases. V dropped 4 bases and J dropped 8; count of bases not matched to a gene: 4. Germline-derived CDR1 and CDR2 are ENHRY and SYGVKD. The CDR3 is made up of 14 amino acids. This chain's CDR3 is CAISGTGMDSPLHF. The CDR3 nucleotides are TGTGCCATCAGTGGGACAGGGATGGATTCACCCCTCCACTTT.

This clonotype showed up just a few times. The V and J genes are TRBV4-1 and TRBJ2-7, with unresolved D. The length of the CDR3 is 14 residues. Trimming removed 1 base at V and 13 bases at J, with 20 bases between. Germline assignment: CDR1 MGHRA and CDR2 YSYEKL. In DNA, the CDR3 is TGCGCCAGCAGCCAAGTGGCAGGCTTAGGACCTTTTTACTTC. Translating it yields CASSQVAGLGPFYF.

The genes are TRBV6-1 and TRBJ2-7; 9 positions agree with TRBD2. Germline CDR1 MNHNS, CDR2 SASEGT. CDR3 length: 16 residues. With V trimmed by 8 bases and J by 0 bases, 11 bases remained unmatched. CDR3 residues: CASRGRGGFGSYEQYF. DNA of the CDR3: TGTGCCAGCCGTGGGCGGGGGGGCTTCGGCTCCTACGAGCAGTACTTC.

This clonotype has at least ten counts. The rearrangement joins TRBV2 to TRBJ2-7; D gene uncertain. Trimming stripped 5 bases from V and 1 base from J, with 6 bases between. Germline CDR1 reads SNHLY; CDR2 reads FYNNEI. The CDR3 spans 12 residues. This chain's CDR3 is CASSWKSYEQYF. As DNA, the CDR3 is TGTGCCAGCAGTTGGAAATCCTACGAGCAGTACTTC.

This clonotype was observed many times. J is TRBJ1-3 and V is TRBV4-2; 7 positions match TRBD1. The CDR3 is made up of 15 amino acids. Germline trimming cut 1 base from V and 4 bases from J; bases unmatched to any gene: 4. Germline V gene data show CDR1 as LGHNA and CDR2 as YNFKEQ. Here the CDR3 reads CASSQGDRVGNTIYF. As DNA, the CDR3 is TGTGCCAGCAGCCAAGGCGACAGGGTGGGAAACACCATATATTTT.

The rearrangement links TRBV6-2 or TRBV6-3 to TRBJ2-5; 11 bases align to TRBD2. J lost 4 bases, V lost 6 bases, and 10 bases had no gene match. Per the germline V gene, CDR1 is MNHEY and CDR2 is SVGEGT. The CDR3 has 16 amino acids. The CDR3 nucleotides are TGTGCCAGCAGAATTAGCGGGAGGGCCGGAGGAGAGACCCAGTACTTC. This encodes CASRISGRAGGETQYF.

This clonotype occurred a few times. The chain recombines TRBV7-2 with TRBJ1-4, with a possible D match to TRBD1 (5 bases). This CDR3 region has 15 residues. V lost 0 bases and J lost 3, with 8 bases in between. Germline V lookup: CDR1 SGHTA, CDR2 FQGNSA. CDR3 amino acids: CASSLAQGANEKLFF. CDR3 sequence (DNA): TGTGCCAGCAGCTTAGCGCAGGGTGCTAATGAAAAACTGTTTTTT.